This T cell receptor (beta chain) is from a study of T-cell reconstitution after alpha-beta-depleted transplantation in children. Preparation of the TCRbeta library involved a method that used unique molecular identifiers. One entry per CDR3 protein, called by TCRdb with MiXCR from the PCR reads. This sample has some 490,000 distinct CDR3 sequences, with roughly an eighth found just once. This clonotype was detected a few times. Germline CDR1 LNHDA, CDR2 SQIVND (reference sequence). The J segment lost 6 bases and the V segment lost 0 bases, leaving 6 bases of the junction unmatched. The CDR3 covers 16 residues.

This TCR was recovered from a human donor who donated a stem cell graft to a child with combined immunodeficiency. The rearrangement links TRBV19 to TRBJ2-7, with 12 positions matching TRBD1. Sequenced material: PBMCs from the stem cell graft donor, taken from the stem cell graft. The CDR3, as DNA: TGTGCCAGTAGTATAGACGGGACAGGGGGCTATGCCGAGCAGTACTTC. Its protein is CASSIDGTGGYAEQYF.